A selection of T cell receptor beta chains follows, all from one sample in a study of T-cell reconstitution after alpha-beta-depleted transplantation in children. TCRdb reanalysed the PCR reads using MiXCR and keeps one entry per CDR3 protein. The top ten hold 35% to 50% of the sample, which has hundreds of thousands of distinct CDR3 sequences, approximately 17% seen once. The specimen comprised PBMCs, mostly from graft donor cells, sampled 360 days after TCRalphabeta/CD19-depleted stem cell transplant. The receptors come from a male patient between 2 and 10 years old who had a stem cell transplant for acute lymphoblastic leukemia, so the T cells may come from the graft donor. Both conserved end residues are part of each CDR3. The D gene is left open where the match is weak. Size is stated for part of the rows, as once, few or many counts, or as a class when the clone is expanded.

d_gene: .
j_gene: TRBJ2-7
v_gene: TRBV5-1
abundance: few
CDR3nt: TGCGCCAGCAGCTTGGAGGCAGGGGACTTGGGCGAGCAGTACTTC
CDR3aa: CASSLEAGDLGEQYF

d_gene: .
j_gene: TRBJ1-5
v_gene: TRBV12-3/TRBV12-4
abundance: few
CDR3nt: TGTGCCAGCAGAAAAGGGGCAGGGAACCAGCCCCAGCATTTT
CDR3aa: CASRKGAGNQPQHF

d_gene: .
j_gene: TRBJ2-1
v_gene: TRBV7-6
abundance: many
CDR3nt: TGTGCCAGCAGCTTAATTCAAGGGGACATCTCCAATGAGCAGTTCTTC
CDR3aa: CASSLIQGDISNEQFF

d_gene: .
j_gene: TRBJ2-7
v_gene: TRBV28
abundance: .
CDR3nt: TGTGCCAGCACTTCGACAGGAGTAGGCTACGAGCAGTACTTC
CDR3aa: CASTSTGVGYEQYF

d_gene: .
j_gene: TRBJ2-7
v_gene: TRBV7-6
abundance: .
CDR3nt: TGTGCCAGCAGCCCCGGGTCGGTAGGGAGCTACGAGCAGTACTTC
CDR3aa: CASSPGSVGSYEQYF

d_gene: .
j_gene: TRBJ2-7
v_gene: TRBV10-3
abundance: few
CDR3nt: TGTGCCGCGGCCGCTGTAGGCGTCTCCTACGAGCAGTACTTC
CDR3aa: CAAAAVGVSYEQYF

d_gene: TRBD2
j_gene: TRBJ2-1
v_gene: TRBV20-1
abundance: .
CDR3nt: TGCAGTGCTTCGCTAGCGGGAGGTTTCGATGAGCAGTTCTTC
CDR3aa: CSASLAGGFDEQFF

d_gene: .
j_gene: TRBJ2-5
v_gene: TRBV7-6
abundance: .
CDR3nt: TGTGCCAGCAGCTTAGCTGATTGGGAGACCCAGTACTTC
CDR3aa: CASSLADWETQYF

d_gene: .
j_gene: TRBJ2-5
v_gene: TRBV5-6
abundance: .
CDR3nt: TGTGCCAGCATGCAAGGGCCCTGGGAGACCCAGTACTTC
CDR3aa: CASMQGPWETQYF

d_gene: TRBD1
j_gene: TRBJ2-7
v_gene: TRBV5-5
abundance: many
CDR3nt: TGTGCCAGCACCGCCGGGACAGGGGGCTACGAGCAGTACTTC
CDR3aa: CASTAGTGGYEQYF

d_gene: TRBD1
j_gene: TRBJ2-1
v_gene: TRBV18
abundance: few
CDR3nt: TGTGCCAGCTCACCGGACAGGGTGGTAGTCTTGGGGAATGAGCAGTTCTTC
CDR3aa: CASSPDRVVVLGNEQFF

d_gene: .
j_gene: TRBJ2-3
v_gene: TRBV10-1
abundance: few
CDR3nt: TGCGCCAGCAGCCTCCCGGACGCAGATACGCAGTATTTT
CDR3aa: CASSLPDADTQYF

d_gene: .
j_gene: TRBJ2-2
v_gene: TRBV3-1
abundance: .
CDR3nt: TGTGCCAGCAGCCAGACCCTTCTAGCCACCGGGGAGCTGTTTTTT
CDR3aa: CASSQTLLATGELFF

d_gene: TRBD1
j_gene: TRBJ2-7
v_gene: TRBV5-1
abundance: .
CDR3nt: TGCGCCAGCAGCCCCGGGACAGGGGGCTTTCTCTACGAGCAGTACTTC
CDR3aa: CASSPGTGGFLYEQYF

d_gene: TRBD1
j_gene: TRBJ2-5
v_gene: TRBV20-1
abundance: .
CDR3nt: TGCAGTGCTAGACCGACAGGGAAGGAGACCCAGTACTTC
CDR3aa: CSARPTGKETQYF

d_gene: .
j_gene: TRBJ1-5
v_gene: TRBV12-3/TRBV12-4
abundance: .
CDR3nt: TGTGCCAGCAGTTTTGGCAATCAGCCCCAGCATTTT
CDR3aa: CASSFGNQPQHF

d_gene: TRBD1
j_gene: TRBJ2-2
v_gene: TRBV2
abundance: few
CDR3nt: TGTGCCAGCAGTCCGGACAGGGCAGGAGGCACCGGGGAGCTGTTTTTT
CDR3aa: CASSPDRAGGTGELFF

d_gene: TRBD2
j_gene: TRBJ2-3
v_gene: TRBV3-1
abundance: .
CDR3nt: TGTGCCAGCAGCCCCGCGGCTAGCGGCCTTACGCAGTATTTT
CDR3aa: CASSPAASGLTQYF

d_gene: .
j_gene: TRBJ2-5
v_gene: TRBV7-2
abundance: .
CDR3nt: TGTGCCAGCAGCTTAGACAGGGGGGGACAAGAGACCCAGTACTTC
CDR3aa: CASSLDRGGQETQYF

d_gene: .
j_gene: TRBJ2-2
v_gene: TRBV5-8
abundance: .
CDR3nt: TGTGCCAGCAGCCCCTCGGCAGGGAATGTCGGGGAGCTGTTTTTT
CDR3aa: CASSPSAGNVGELFF

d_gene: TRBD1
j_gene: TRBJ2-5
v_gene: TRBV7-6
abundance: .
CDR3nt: TGTGCCAGCAGCTGGACAGGGAAGAGTGAGACCCAGTACTTC
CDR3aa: CASSWTGKSETQYF

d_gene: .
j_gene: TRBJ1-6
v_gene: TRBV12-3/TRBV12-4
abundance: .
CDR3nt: TGTGCCAGCAACTCTGGCAAACAAGGGAATAATTCACCCCTCCACTTT
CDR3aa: CASNSGKQGNNSPLHF

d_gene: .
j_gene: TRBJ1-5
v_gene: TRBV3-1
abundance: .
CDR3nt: TGTGCCAGCAGCCCAACACTCAGTAGCAATCAGCCCCAGCATTTT
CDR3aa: CASSPTLSSNQPQHF

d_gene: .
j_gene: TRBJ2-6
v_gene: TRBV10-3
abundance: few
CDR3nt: TGTGCCATCAGTGTGGGTACAGAACCCTCAAGCTCTGGGGCCAACGTCCTGACTTTC
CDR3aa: CAISVGTEPSSSGANVLTF

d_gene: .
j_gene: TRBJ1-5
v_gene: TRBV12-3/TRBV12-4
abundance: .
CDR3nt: TGTGCCAGCAACCCGGGGGTCAATCAGCCCCAGCATTTT
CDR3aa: CASNPGVNQPQHF

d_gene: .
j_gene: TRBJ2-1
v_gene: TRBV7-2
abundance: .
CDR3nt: TGTGCCAGCAGCTTAGAGGTACGTGGGGGGCGCGAGCAGCAGTTCTTC
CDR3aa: CASSLEVRGGREQQFF

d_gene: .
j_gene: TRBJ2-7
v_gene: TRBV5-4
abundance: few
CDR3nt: TGTGCCAGCAGCTTTTGGACTGCCGTCCCCGACGAGCAGTACTTC
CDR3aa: CASSFWTAVPDEQYF

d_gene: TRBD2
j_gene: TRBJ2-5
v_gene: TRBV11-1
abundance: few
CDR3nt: TGTGCCAGCAGCCAAGGCCGGGGACTAGAAGAGACCCAGTACTTC
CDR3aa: CASSQGRGLEETQYF

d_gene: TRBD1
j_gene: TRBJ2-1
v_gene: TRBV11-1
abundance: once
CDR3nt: TGTGCCAGCAGCCGGGGACAGGGAGGCCTGAATGAGCAGTTCTTC
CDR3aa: CASSRGQGGLNEQFF

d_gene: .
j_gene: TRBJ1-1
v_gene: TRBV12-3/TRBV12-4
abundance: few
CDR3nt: TGTGCCAGCACAAACTCGCGGGACGGAGCTTTCTTT
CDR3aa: CASTNSRDGAFF

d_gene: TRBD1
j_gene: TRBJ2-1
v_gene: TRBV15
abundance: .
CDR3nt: TGTGCCACCAGCAGGGACAGGGTCTCCTACAATGAGCAGTTCTTC
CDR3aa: CATSRDRVSYNEQFF

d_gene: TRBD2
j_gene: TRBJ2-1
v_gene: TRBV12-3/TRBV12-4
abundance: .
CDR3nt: TGTGCCAGCAGTCGACTAGCGGGAGGGGTCTACAATGAGCAGTTCTTC
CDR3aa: CASSRLAGGVYNEQFF

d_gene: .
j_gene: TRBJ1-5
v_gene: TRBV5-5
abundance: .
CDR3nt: TGTGCCAGCAGCTTGGGTAGGGTTCGTGACAATCAGCCCCAGCATTTT
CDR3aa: CASSLGRVRDNQPQHF